This is a list of T cell receptor beta chains from one sample in a study of cytomegalovirus exposure and HLA in healthy donors. Sequencing was performed with immunoSEQ multiplex PCR; in TCRdb, only in-frame clones are kept and a portion is missing. The profile shows 65,000 to 95,000 clones, approximately 93% of them singletons. What was sequenced was PBMCs. The receptor source for this set is a woman aged 25-40 years in good health and CMV-seronegative. Each CDR3 is given with its conserved first and last residue. D genes are given only for firm matches. Clone size is stated in some rows and not others, as once, few, many or a class when expanded.

v_call	d_call	j_call	clone_size	cdr3_aa	cdr3_nt
TRBV14	TRBD1	TRBJ1-1	NA	CASNPPGTVNTEAFF	TGTGCCAGCAATCCTCCCGGGACAGTGAACACTGAAGCTTTCTTT
TRBV5-1	NA	TRBJ2-5	NA	CASSFTGNVGEETQYF	TGCGCCAGCAGCTTTACAGGGAACGTCGGAGAAGAGACCCAGTACTTC
TRBV28	TRBD1	TRBJ1-1	NA	CASSINRGINTEAFF	TGTGCCAGCAGTATCAACAGGGGAATTAACACTGAAGCTTTCTTT
TRBV9	NA	TRBJ1-2	NA	CASSPGTPNYGYTF	TGTGCCAGCAGCCCCGGGACACCTAACTATGGCTACACCTTC
TRBV6-1	NA	TRBJ2-1	NA	CASSGWWTRGPNEQFF	TGTGCCAGCAGTGGGTGGTGGACCAGGGGCCCCAATGAGCAGTTCTTC
TRBV13	NA	TRBJ1-3	NA	CASSLGTGSGGNTIYF	TGTGCCAGCAGCTTAGGTACAGGGTCTGGTGGAAACACCATATATTTT
TRBV5-4	NA	TRBJ1-3	NA	CASSLDSAISGNTIYF	TGTGCCAGCAGCTTAGATTCAGCGATCTCTGGAAACACCATATATTTT
TRBV5-1	TRBD1	TRBJ2-5	NA	CASSSGQGIETQYF	TGCGCCAGCAGCTCCGGACAGGGTATAGAGACCCAGTACTTC
TRBV5-4	TRBD2	TRBJ2-5	NA	CASSLEASGQETQYF	TGTGCCAGCAGCTTGGAGGCTAGCGGGCAAGAGACCCAGTACTTC
TRBV9	TRBD2	TRBJ2-5	NA	CASSKDSGRETQYF	TGTGCCAGCAGCAAAGATAGCGGGAGAGAGACCCAGTACTTC
TRBV5-1	TRBD1	TRBJ1-2	NA	CASRFSGTDYTF	TGCGCCAGCAGATTCTCCGGGACAGACTACACCTTC
TRBV4-1	NA	TRBJ2-7	NA	CASSHQGIYYEQYF	TGCGCCAGCAGCCACCAGGGAATATACTACGAGCAGTACTTC
TRBV30	NA	TRBJ1-2	NA	CAWSVGGGYTF	TGTGCCTGGAGTGTCGGCGGTGGCTACACCTTC
TRBV9	NA	TRBJ2-3	NA	CASSPRTASTDTQYF	TGTGCCAGCAGCCCAAGGACAGCGAGCACAGATACGCAGTATTTT
TRBV18	TRBD1	TRBJ1-3	NA	CASSPGQGRVAGNTIYF	TGTGCCAGCTCCCCGGGACAGGGAAGAGTAGCGGGAAACACCATATATTTT
TRBV4-3	TRBD2	TRBJ2-1	NA	CASSQDLRPAGGHEQFF	TGCGCCAGCAGCCAAGATCTGAGGCCAGCGGGGGGGCATGAGCAGTTCTTC
TRBV9	NA	TRBJ2-7	NA	CASSASGGEAYEQYF	TGTGCCAGCAGCGCGAGCGGAGGGGAGGCCTACGAGCAGTACTTC
TRBV7-9	TRBD1	TRBJ1-1	NA	CASIKTGFMNTEAFF	TGTGCCAGCATCAAGACAGGGTTTATGAACACTGAAGCTTTCTTT
TRBV29-1	TRBD2	TRBJ2-1	once	CSASTSGRFYEQFF	TGCAGCGCTTCGACTAGCGGGAGATTCTATGAGCAGTTCTTC
TRBV4-1	TRBD1	TRBJ2-1	once	CASSQAPGQAINPQFF	TGCGCCAGCAGCCAAGCTCCAGGACAGGCCATTAATCCGCAGTTCTTC
TRBV9	NA	TRBJ2-1	NA	CASSGGLSGTHNEQFF	TGTGCCAGCAGCGGGGGACTAAGCGGGACACACAATGAGCAGTTCTTC
TRBV15	NA	TRBJ1-1	NA	CAPSHISRQGKSTEAFF	TGTGCCCCCTCTCACATTTCTCGGCAGGGAAAAAGTACTGAAGCTTTCTTT
TRBV28	NA	TRBJ1-3	once	CASWGRHSGNTIYF	TGTGCCAGCTGGGGCAGACACTCTGGAAACACCATATATTTT
TRBV7-2	NA	TRBJ1-2	NA	CASSSEGTWGGAF	TGTGCCAGCAGCTCCGAGGGGACTTGGGGGGGAGCCTTC
TRBV7-9	TRBD1	TRBJ1-5	NA	CASTFGQGDNQPQHF	TGTGCCAGCACCTTCGGACAGGGGGACAATCAGCCCCAGCATTTT
TRBV9	TRBD1	TRBJ1-4	NA	CASSASGTGYEKLFF	TGTGCCAGCAGCGCGTCCGGGACAGGTTATGAAAAACTGTTTTTT
TRBV6-1	TRBD2	TRBJ2-2	NA	CASSEGAGGPTGELFF	TGTGCCAGCAGTGAAGGAGCGGGAGGACCCACCGGGGAGCTGTTTTTT
TRBV28	NA	TRBJ1-2	once	CASRPHPAGGYGYTF	TGTGCCAGCAGACCACACCCGGCGGGCGGCTATGGCTACACCTTC
TRBV7-7	TRBD1	TRBJ2-7	NA	CASSTGTGPYEQYF	TGTGCCAGCAGCACCGGGACAGGGCCCTACGAGCAGTACTTC
TRBV10-3	TRBD2	TRBJ2-3	NA	CAISGLADTDTQYF	TGTGCCATCAGTGGACTAGCGGACACAGATACGCAGTATTTT
TRBV13	NA	TRBJ1-5	once	CASSRRSTGGHQPQHF	TGTGCCAGCAGCCGCAGATCTACCGGGGGGCATCAGCCCCAGCATTTT
TRBV6-5	TRBD1	TRBJ2-4	NA	CASRTGQLAKNIQYF	TGTGCCAGCAGGACGGGACAGTTAGCCAAAAACATTCAGTACTTC
TRBV9	NA	TRBJ2-7	NA	CASSVASGVTYEQYF	TGTGCCAGCAGCGTAGCTTCAGGGGTGACCTACGAGCAGTACTTC
TRBV2	NA	TRBJ2-1	NA	CASKSTGAYNEQFF	TGTGCCAGCAAGTCGACAGGAGCCTACAATGAGCAGTTCTTC
TRBV9	NA	TRBJ1-2	NA	CASSERVNGYTF	TGTGCCAGCAGTGAGAGGGTAAATGGCTACACCTTC
TRBV9	NA	TRBJ2-3	NA	CASSVESRGDTQYF	TGTGCCAGCAGCGTGGAAAGCAGGGGAGATACGCAGTATTTT
TRBV18	NA	TRBJ2-3	NA	CASSPTGFQPSSTDTQYF	TGTGCCAGCTCACCTACAGGGTTCCAACCTTCTAGCACAGATACGCAGTATTTT
TRBV19	NA	TRBJ1-1	NA	CASRPGDRNTEAFF	TGTGCCAGTAGACCCGGAGACAGGAACACTGAAGCTTTCTTT
TRBV18	NA	TRBJ1-2	NA	CASSPPGQYAYGYTF	TGTGCCAGCTCACCACCAGGACAGTACGCCTATGGCTACACCTTC
TRBV6-6	TRBD2	TRBJ2-7	once	CASSPIAGGTSYEQYF	TGTGCCAGCAGTCCGATAGCGGGAGGGACGTCCTACGAGCAGTACTTC
TRBV6-1	TRBD2	TRBJ2-1	NA	CASSEAASGRRYEQFF	TGTGCCAGCAGTGAGGCCGCTAGCGGGAGGCGCTATGAGCAGTTCTTC
TRBV10-3	TRBD1	TRBJ2-1	NA	CAIRNNYDRVVDNEQFF	TGTGCCATCAGGAATAATTATGACAGGGTGGTGGACAATGAGCAGTTCTTC
TRBV6-6	NA	TRBJ1-1	NA	CASSYSLNTEAFF	TGTGCCAGCAGTTACTCCCTCAACACTGAAGCTTTCTTT
TRBV5-1	NA	TRBJ2-5	NA	CASSHSLQETQYF	TGCGCCAGCAGCCACAGCCTCCAAGAGACCCAGTACTTC
TRBV11-1	TRBD1	TRBJ1-4	NA	CASSLRPGHRGSNEKLFF	TGTGCCAGCAGCCTAAGACCCGGACACAGGGGATCTAATGAAAAACTGTTTTTT
TRBV18	NA	TRBJ1-2	NA	CASSIGRGESGYTF	TGTGCCAGCTCAATCGGACGGGGGGAGAGTGGCTACACCTTC